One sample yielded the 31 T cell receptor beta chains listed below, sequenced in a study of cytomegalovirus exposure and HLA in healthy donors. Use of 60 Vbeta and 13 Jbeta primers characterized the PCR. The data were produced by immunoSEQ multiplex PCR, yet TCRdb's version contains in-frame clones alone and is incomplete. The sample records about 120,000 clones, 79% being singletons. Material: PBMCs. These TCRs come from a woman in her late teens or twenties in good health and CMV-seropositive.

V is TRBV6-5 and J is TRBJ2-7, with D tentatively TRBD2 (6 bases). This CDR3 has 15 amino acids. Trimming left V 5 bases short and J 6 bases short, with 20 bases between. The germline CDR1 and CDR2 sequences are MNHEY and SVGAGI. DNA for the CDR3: TGTGCCAGCAGTCCTCGCGGGGCGCTCGTCGGCGAGCAGTACTTC. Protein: CASSPRGALVGEQYF.

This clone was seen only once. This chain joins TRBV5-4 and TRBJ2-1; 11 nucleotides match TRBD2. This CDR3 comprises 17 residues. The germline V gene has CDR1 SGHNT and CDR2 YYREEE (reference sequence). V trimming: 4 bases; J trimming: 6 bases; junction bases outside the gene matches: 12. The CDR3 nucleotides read TGTGCCAGCAGCCTCCCGGTGGGTAGCGGGAGGGCCAATGAGCAGTTCTTC. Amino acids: CASSLPVGSGRANEQFF.

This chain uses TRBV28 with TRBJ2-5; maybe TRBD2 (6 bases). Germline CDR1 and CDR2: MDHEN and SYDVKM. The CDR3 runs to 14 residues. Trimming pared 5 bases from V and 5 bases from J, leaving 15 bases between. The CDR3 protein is CASSPPTSRETQYF. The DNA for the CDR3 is TGTGCCAGCAGTCCTCCAACTAGCAGGGAGACCCAGTACTTC.

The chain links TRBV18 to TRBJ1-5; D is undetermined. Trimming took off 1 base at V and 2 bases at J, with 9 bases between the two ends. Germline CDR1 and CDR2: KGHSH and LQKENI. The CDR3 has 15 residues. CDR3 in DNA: TGTGCCAGCTCACCACAGGGAGGTGGCAATCAGCCCCAGCATTTT. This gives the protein CASSPQGGGNQPQHF.

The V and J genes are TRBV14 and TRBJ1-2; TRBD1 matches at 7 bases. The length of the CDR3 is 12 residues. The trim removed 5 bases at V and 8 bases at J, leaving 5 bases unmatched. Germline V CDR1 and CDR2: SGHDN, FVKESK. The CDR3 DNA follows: TGTGCCAGCAGCTTCTCAGGGGGGGGCTACACCTTC. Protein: CASSFSGGGYTF.

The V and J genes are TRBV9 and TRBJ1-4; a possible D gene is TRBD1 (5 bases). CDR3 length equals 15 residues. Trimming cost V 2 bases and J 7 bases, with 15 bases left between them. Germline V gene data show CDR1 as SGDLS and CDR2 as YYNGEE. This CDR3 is CASSVSAGGGEKLFF. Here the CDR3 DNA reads TGTGCCAGCAGCGTTAGTGCTGGCGGGGGTGAAAAACTGTTTTTT.

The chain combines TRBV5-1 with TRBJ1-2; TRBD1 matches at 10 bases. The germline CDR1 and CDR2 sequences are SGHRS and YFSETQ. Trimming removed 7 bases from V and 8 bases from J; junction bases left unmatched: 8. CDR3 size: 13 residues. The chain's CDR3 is CASYQGTGVGYTF. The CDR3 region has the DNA TGCGCCAGCTACCAAGGGACAGGGGTAGGCTACACCTTC. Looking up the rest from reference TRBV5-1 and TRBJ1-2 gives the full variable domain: KAGVTQTPRYLIKTRGQQVTLSCSPISGHRSVSWYQQTPGQGLQFLFEYFSETQRNKGNFPGRFSGRQFSNSRSEMNVSTLELGDSALYLCASYQGTGVGYTFGSGTRLTVV.

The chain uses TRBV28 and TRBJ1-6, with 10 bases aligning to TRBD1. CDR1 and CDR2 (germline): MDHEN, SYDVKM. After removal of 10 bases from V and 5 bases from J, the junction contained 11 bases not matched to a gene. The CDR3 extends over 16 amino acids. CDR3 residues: CATTGGAGQHNSPLHF. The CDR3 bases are TGTGCCACGACAGGGGGCGCTGGCCAACATAATTCACCCCTCCACTTT.

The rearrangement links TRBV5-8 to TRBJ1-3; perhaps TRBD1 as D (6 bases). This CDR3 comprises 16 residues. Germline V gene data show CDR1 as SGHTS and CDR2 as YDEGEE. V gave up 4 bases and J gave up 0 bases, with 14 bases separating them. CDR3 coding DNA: TGTGCCAGCAGCCCCGGCGACAGGATCTCTGGAAACACCATATATTTT. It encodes CASSPGDRISGNTIYF.

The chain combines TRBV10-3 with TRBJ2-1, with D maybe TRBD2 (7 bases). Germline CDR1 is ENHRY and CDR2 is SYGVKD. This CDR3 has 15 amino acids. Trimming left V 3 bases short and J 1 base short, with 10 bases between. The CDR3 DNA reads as TGTGCCATCAGTGACCGGGGGGCGTCCTACAATGAGCAGTTCTTC. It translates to CAISDRGASYNEQFF.

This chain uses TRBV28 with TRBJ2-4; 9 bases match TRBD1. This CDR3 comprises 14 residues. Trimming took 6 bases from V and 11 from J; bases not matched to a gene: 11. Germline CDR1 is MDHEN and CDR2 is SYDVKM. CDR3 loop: CASSVGGTGPVQYF. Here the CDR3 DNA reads TGTGCCAGCAGCGTAGGGGGGACAGGGCCGGTTCAGTACTTC.

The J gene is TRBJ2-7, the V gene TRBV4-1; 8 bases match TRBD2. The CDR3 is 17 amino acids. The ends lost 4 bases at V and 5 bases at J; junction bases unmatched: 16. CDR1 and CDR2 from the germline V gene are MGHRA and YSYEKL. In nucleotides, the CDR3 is TGCGCCAGCAGCCTGGCACTAGCGGAAGGTCCCGACAACGAGCAGTACTTC. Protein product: CASSLALAEGPDNEQYF.

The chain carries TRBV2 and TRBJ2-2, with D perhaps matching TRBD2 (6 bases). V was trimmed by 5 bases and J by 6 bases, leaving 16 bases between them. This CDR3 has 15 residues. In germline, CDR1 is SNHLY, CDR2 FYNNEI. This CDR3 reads CASSLYDSGAGELFF. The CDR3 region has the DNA TGTGCCAGCAGTCTGTATGACTCGGGAGCCGGGGAGCTGTTTTTT.

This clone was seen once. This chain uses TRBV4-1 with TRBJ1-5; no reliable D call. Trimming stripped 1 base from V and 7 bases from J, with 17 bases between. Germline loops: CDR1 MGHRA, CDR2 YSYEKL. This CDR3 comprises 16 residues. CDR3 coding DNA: TGCGCCAGCAGCCAAGGTGCGGGAATTGGGTCCCAGCCCCAGCATTTT. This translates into CASSQGAGIGSQPQHF.

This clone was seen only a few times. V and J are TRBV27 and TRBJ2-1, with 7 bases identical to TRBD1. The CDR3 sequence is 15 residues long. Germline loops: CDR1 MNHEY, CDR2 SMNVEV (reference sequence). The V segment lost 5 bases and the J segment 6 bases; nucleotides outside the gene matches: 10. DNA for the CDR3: TGTGCCAGCAGTCGTTCCACAGGGGCGGGCAATGAGCAGTTCTTC. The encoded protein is CASSRSTGAGNEQFF.

The CDR3 nucleotides read TGTGCCAGCAGCTTGGAGGGGGCTCTTGGAAACACCATATATTTT. It specifies CASSLEGALGNTIYF. This sequence joins TRBV5-5 and TRBJ1-3; 7 nucleotides line up with TRBD1. V lost 0 bases to trimming and J lost 3 bases; unmatched junction nucleotides: 3. This CDR3 is 15 amino acids long. Germline V gene data show CDR1 as SGHKS and CDR2 as YYEKEE (reference sequence).

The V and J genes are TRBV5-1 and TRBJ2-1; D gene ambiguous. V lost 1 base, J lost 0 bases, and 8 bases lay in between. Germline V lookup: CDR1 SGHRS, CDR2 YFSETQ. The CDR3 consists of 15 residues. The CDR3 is CASSLSISSYNEQFF. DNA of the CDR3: TGCGCCAGCAGCTTGTCAATTAGCTCCTACAATGAGCAGTTCTTC.

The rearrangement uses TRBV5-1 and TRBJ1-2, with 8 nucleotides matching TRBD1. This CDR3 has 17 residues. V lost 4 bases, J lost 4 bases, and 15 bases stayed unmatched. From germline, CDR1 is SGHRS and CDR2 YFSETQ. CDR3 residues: CASSGGWDRRNLYGYTF. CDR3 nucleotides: TGCGCCAGCAGCGGGGGTTGGGACAGGCGAAACCTCTATGGCTACACCTTC.

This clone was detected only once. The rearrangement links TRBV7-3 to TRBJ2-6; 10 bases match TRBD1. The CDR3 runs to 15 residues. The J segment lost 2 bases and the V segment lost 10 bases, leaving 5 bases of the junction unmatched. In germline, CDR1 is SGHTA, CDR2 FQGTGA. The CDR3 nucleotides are TGTGCCACGTCGACAGGGGGCACTGGGGCCAACGTCCTGACTTTC. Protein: CATSTGGTGANVLTF.

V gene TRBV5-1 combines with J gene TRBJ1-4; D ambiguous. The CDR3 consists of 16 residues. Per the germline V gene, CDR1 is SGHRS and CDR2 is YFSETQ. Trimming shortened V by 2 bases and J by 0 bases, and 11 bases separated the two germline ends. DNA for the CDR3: TGCGCCAGCAGCTTCCAACCAGTGGCAACTAATGAAAAACTGTTTTTT. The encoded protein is CASSFQPVATNEKLFF.

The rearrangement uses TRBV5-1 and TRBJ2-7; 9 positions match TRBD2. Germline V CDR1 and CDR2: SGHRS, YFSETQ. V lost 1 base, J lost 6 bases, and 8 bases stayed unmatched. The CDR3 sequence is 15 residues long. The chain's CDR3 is CASSLTQAGGGEQYF. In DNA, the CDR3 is TGCGCCAGCAGCTTGACGCAAGCGGGAGGCGGCGAGCAGTACTTC.

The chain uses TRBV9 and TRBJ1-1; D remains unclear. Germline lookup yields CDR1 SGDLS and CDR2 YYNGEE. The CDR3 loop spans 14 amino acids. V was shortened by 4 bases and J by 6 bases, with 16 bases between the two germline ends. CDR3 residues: CASSQEPSRAEAFF. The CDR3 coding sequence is TGTGCCAGCAGCCAGGAGCCGTCGCGGGCTGAAGCTTTCTTT.

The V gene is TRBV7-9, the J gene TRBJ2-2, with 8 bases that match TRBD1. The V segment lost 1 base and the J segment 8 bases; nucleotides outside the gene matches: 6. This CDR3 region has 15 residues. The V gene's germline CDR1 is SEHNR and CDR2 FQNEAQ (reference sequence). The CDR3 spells CASSLVVTGAGELFF. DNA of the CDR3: TGTGCCAGCAGCTTAGTGGTGACAGGGGCAGGGGAGCTGTTTTTT. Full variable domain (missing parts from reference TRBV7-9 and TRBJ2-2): DTGVSQNPRHKITKRGQNVTFRCDPISEHNRLYWYRQTLGQGPEFLTYFQNEAQLEKSRLLSDRFSAERPKGSFSTLEIQRTEQGDSAMYLCASSLVVTGAGELFFGEGSRLTVL.

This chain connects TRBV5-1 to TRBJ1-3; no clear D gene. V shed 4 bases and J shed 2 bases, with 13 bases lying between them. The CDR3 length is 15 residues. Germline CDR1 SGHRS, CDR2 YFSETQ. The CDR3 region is CASSRDGVPGNTIYF. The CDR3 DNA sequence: TGCGCCAGCAGCCGCGACGGGGTCCCTGGAAACACCATATATTTT.

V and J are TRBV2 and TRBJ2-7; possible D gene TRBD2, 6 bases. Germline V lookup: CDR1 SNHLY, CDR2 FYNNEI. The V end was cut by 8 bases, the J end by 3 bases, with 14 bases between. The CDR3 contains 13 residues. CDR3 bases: TGTGCCAGCGGGACTGGGGACTTCTACGAGCAGTACTTC. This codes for CASGTGDFYEQYF.

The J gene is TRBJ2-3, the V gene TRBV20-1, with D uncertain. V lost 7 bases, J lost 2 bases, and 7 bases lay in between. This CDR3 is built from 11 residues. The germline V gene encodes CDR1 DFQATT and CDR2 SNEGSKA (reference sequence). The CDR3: CSGSATDTQYF. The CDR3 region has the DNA TGCAGTGGGAGCGCCACAGATACGCAGTATTTT.

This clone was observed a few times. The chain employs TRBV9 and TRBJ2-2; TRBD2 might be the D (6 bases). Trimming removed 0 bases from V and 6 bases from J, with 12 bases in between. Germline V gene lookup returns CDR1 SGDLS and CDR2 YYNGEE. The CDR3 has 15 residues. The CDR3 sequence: CASSVVGDSAGELFF. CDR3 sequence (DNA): TGTGCCAGCAGCGTAGTTGGGGACTCTGCCGGGGAGCTGTTTTTT.

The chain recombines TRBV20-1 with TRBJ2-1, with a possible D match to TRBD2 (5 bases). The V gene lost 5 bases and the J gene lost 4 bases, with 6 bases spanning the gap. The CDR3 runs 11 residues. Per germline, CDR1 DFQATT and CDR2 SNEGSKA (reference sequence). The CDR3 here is CSAPGYNEQFF. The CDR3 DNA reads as TGCAGTGCTCCGGGGTACAATGAGCAGTTCTTC.

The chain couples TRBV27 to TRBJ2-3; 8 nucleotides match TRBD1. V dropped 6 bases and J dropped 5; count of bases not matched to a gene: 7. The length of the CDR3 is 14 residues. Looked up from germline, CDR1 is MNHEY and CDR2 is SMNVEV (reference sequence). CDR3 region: CASSRGRFEDTQYF. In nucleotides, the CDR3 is TGTGCCAGCAGCAGGGGGCGCTTTGAAGATACGCAGTATTTT.

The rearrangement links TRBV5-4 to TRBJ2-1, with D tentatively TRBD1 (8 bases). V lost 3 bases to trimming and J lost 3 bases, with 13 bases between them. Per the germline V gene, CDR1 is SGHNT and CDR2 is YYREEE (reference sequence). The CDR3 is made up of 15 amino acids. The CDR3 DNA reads TGTGCCAGCAGCTCTAACAGGGGGGGCTACAATGAGCAGTTCTTC. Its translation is CASSSNRGGYNEQFF. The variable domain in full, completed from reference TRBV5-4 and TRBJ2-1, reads ETGVTQSPTHLIKTRGQQVTLRCSSQSGHNTVSWYQQALGQGPQFIFQYYREEENGRGNFPPRFSGLQFPNYSSELNVNALELDDSALYLCASSSNRGGYNEQFFGPGTRLTVL.

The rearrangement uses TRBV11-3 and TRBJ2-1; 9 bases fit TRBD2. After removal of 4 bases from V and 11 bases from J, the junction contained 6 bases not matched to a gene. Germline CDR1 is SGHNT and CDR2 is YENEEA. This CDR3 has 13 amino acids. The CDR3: CASSSSLAGKQFF. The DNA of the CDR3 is TGTGCCAGCAGCTCCTCACTAGCGGGCAAGCAGTTCTTC. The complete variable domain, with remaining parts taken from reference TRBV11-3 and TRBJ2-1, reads EAGVVQSPRYKIIEKKQPVAFWCNPISGHNTLYWYLQNLGQGPELLIRYENEEAVDDSQLPKDRFSAERLKGVDSTLKIQPAELGDSAVYLCASSSSLAGKQFFGPGTRLTVL.